The sequence of this TCR beta chain was determined in a study of blood T cell repertoires in COVID-19. Study-level background: Acute and convalescent COVID-19 specimens originated in the United States, Italy and Spain.

V gave up 5 bases and J gave up 2 bases, with 14 bases separating them. In germline, CDR1 is SEHNR, CDR2 FQNEAQ (reference sequence). CDR3 length equals 15 residues. Profiled with immunoSEQ multiplex PCR; TCRdb holds only in-frame clones, not every one. The sample has 200,000 or so clones, around 82% seen once; the top ten hold approximately 7.6%. The rearrangement uses TRBV7-9 and TRBJ2-3; possible D gene TRBD2, 6 bases. The sequenced sample consisted of PBMCs or T cells enriched from blood (not recorded which). This clonotype originated in a man aged 35-49 years who had recovered from COVID-19. DNA of the CDR3: TGTGCCAGCAGCCCTCCTCGGGGGATCACAGATACGCAGTATTTT. This sequence encodes CASSPPRGITDTQYF.